Described below is a single T cell receptor beta chain sequence and its context. CDR3 length equals 17 residues. Trimming shortened V by 6 bases and J by 8 bases, and 26 bases separated the two germline ends. The sample comes from a study of blood T cells in healthy people across ages. Using a J-beta primer mix together with a sample-barcoded 5' primer, a second PCR was run for roughly 6 to 11 cycles. From the 5' RACE reads, TCRdb called clonotypes with MiXCR, one entry per CDR3 protein. This sample has some 930,000 distinct CDR3 sequences, with around 29% found just once. The sample also formed part of further work on T cells of mothers and their children.

The chain employs TRBV12-3 or TRBV12-4 and TRBJ1-5; maybe TRBD1 (5 bases). This TCR derives from a woman between 40 and 50 years old in good health. Sequencing was done on a sample of blood. The CDR3 DNA sequence: TGTGCCAGCAGCCCCGGGGGAGGACAAACCCCGTCGGAGCCCCAGCATTTT. This translates into CASSPGGGQTPSEPQHF.